These T cell receptor beta chains were read from a single sample in a study of cytomegalovirus exposure and HLA in healthy donors. Libraries were prepared by immunoSEQ multiplex PCR; TCRdb keeps only in-frame clonotypes and omits some of them. Seen here are under 200,000 clones, 65% to 85% observed once, and the top ten hold 2% to 2.5%. Material: PBMCs. The receptor set was obtained from a man aged 55 to 70 in good health and CMV-seronegative. The CDR3 runs from the conserved cysteine through the conserved F or W. The order of the fields is V gene, J gene, D gene, clone size, CDR3 DNA, CDR3 protein. The D gene is left open where the match is weak. Clone size is given for some rows only: seen once, a few or many times, or a class if the clone is expanded.

>TRBV27|TRBJ2-7|TRBD2|NA
TGTGCCAGCAGCGATCTAGCGGTCACGGGGGAGCAGTACTTC
CASSDLAVTGEQYF
>TRBV12-5|TRBJ2-5|NA|NA
TGTGCTACAGGGGAAGAGACCCAGTACTTC
CATGEETQYF
>TRBV5-4|TRBJ2-2|NA|few
TGTGCCAGCAGCCAGGGTATCGGGGAGCTGTTTTTT
CASSQGIGELFF
>TRBV2|TRBJ1-6|TRBD1|once
TGTGCCAGCAGTGAAGTGGGACAGGGAATTTCACCCCTCCACTTT
CASSEVGQGISPLHF
>TRBV5-1|TRBJ2-3|NA|once
TGCGCCAGCAGCTTGGTAGCAGGGCGCACAGATACGCAGTATTTT
CASSLVAGRTDTQYF
>TRBV18|TRBJ1-2|NA|NA
TGTGCCAGCTCACCACTGGACAGAAACGGAGGTGGTTATGGCTACACCTTC
CASSPLDRNGGGYGYTF
>TRBV27|TRBJ1-5|TRBD1|once
TGTGCCAGCAGTGACAGGGGATTGAGCAATCAGCCCCAGCATTTT
CASSDRGLSNQPQHF
>TRBV7-9|TRBJ2-3|TRBD2|NA
TGTGCCAGCAGCCCCCGGCGAGGGACTAGCGGGACTAGCACAGATACGCAGTATTTT
CASSPRRGTSGTSTDTQYF
>TRBV6-1|TRBJ1-1|NA|NA
TGTGCATCAAGGGAGATAATGAACACTGAAGCTTTCTTT
CASREIMNTEAFF
>TRBV6-1|TRBJ2-7|TRBD2|NA
TGTGCCAGCAGTGAAGGCATCTCCGGCGGGACTAGCTCCTACGAGCAGTACTTC
CASSEGISGGTSSYEQYF
>TRBV5-1|TRBJ1-2|TRBD1|few
TGCGCCAGCAGCTTGACGCGACAGGGGAGCTATGGCTACACCTTC
CASSLTRQGSYGYTF
>TRBV5-1|TRBJ2-1|NA|NA
TGCGCCAGCAGCGTCGGACAGAGGGACAATGAGCAGTTCTTC
CASSVGQRDNEQFF
>TRBV6-5|TRBJ1-1|NA|few
TGTGCCAGCAGTTACAGGGAGGTGAACACTGAAGCTTTCTTT
CASSYREVNTEAFF
>TRBV7-9|TRBJ1-2|TRBD1|NA
TGTGCCAGCAGCTTAATCGAAGGGGGCAGGGGGCACTACACCTTC
CASSLIEGGRGHYTF
>TRBV7-9|TRBJ2-3|TRBD1|NA
TGTGCCAGCAGCTCACTACAGGGGGCGTTGGGAGATACGCAGTATTTT
CASSSLQGALGDTQYF
>TRBV5-6|TRBJ1-6|TRBD1|NA
TGTGCCAGCAGAGGACAGGGGGAGGGATCACCCCTCCACTTT
CASRGQGEGSPLHF
>TRBV7-2|TRBJ2-7|NA|NA
TGTGCCAGCAGCCCCCATGGCGGGACAGACTACGAGCAGTACTTC
CASSPHGGTDYEQYF
>TRBV19|TRBJ2-7|TRBD1|NA
TGTGCCAGTAGTCCACCGGGGACAGGGAACCAGTACTTC
CASSPPGTGNQYF
>TRBV28|TRBJ2-2|NA|NA
TGTGCCAGCAGAACAGGTGGACAGACCACCGGGGAGCTGTTTTTT
CASRTGGQTTGELFF
>TRBV28|TRBJ2-5|NA|NA
TGTGCCAGCAGTGGACGGGACACTCAACAAGAGACCCAGTACTTC
CASSGRDTQQETQYF
>TRBV29-1|TRBJ2-3|TRBD1|NA
TGCAGCGCAAGACAGGGGTTGGCTACAGATACGCAGTATTTT
CSARQGLATDTQYF
>TRBV29-1|TRBJ2-7|NA|few
TGCAGCGTTGAAGATGGGGCAGGACGCGAGCAGTACTTC
CSVEDGAGREQYF
>TRBV19|TRBJ1-5|NA|NA
TGTGCCAGTAGTAGAACATCTTCCCGACAGCCCCAGCATTTT
CASSRTSSRQPQHF
>TRBV7-9|TRBJ1-2|NA|NA
TGTGCCAGCAGCTTAGAAGTCCACAGCAACTATGGCTACACCTTC
CASSLEVHSNYGYTF
>TRBV29-1|TRBJ1-2|TRBD1|NA
TGCAGCGTCCCCACTTTAATCTGGGGACAGGGGGTCCATGGCTACACCTTC
CSVPTLIWGQGVHGYTF
>TRBV7-2|TRBJ1-4|NA|NA
TGTGCCAGCAGCCCCGGTCCAGGCCGGAATTTTAATGAAAAACTGTTTTTT
CASSPGPGRNFNEKLFF
>TRBV11-2|TRBJ2-7|TRBD2|NA
TGTGCCAGCAGCTTAACACTAGCGGGGGTCTACGAGCAGTACTTC
CASSLTLAGVYEQYF
>TRBV18|TRBJ1-4|TRBD1|NA
TGTGCCAGCTCACGGGACAGGGGAACTAATGAAAAACTGTTTTTT
CASSRDRGTNEKLFF
>TRBV7-9|TRBJ1-1|NA|few
TGTGCCAGCAGTCCCGTTAGGACAGAAGCTTTCTTT
CASSPVRTEAFF
>TRBV5-1|TRBJ2-3|TRBD1|NA
TGCGCCAGCAGCCGGGACAGGGGGCAAACAGATACGCAGTATTTT
CASSRDRGQTDTQYF
>TRBV7-8|TRBJ2-2|NA|NA
TGTGCCAGCAGCCCAGGGGTCGCGTTTGGCGGGGAGCTGTTTTTT
CASSPGVAFGGELFF
>TRBV2|TRBJ2-1|TRBD2|NA
TGTGCCAGCAGTCAAAGACGGAGGGAGGGCCTCAATGAGCAGTTCTTC
CASSQRRREGLNEQFF
>TRBV6-5|TRBJ1-1|TRBD1|NA
TGTGCCAGCGACAGGGGGCTTGGTGAAGCTTTCTTT
CASDRGLGEAFF
>TRBV6-6|TRBJ1-2|TRBD1|NA
TGTGCCCATTCTCTTGGGACAGCCACTAACTATGGCTACACCTTC
CAHSLGTATNYGYTF
>TRBV27|TRBJ1-1|NA|NA
TGTGCCAGCAGTTTACCGAGGGGGACTGAAGCTTTCTTT
CASSLPRGTEAFF
>TRBV5-6|TRBJ2-7|TRBD1|few
TGTGCCAGCAGCTTGGGATCAGGGGGCCCCTACGAGCAGTACTTC
CASSLGSGGPYEQYF
>TRBV6-1|TRBJ1-2|NA|few
TGTGCCAGCAGTCCCCCCTCGGGATCCTACACCTTC
CASSPPSGSYTF
>TRBV5-1|TRBJ2-1|NA|NA
TGCGCCAGCAGCGTAGATAGCGGTAGCTCCTACAATGAGCAGTTCTTC
CASSVDSGSSYNEQFF
>TRBV7-3|TRBJ2-1|TRBD2|NA
TGTGCCAGCAGCTTAGAAGGCGGGAGGCTCTACAATGAGCAGTTCTTC
CASSLEGGRLYNEQFF
>TRBV11-2|TRBJ1-3|NA|NA
TGTGCCAGCAGCTTATGGCAGGGTGGAAACACCATATATTTT
CASSLWQGGNTIYF
>TRBV7-3|TRBJ2-3|TRBD2|NA
TGTGCCAGCAGCCCTGGACTAGCGGGAGGAGTTACGCAGTATTTT
CASSPGLAGGVTQYF
>TRBV19|TRBJ1-5|TRBD1|once
TGTGCCAGTCGAAGACAGGGGTCAGGCAATCAGCCCCAGCATTTT
CASRRQGSGNQPQHF
>TRBV19|TRBJ2-2|TRBD1|NA
TGTGCCACCCACTCAGGGACAGGGATGACCGGGGAGCTGTTTTTT
CATHSGTGMTGELFF
>TRBV10-3|TRBJ2-5|NA|NA
TGTGCCATCAGTGGCGGGCCCGAGGAGACCCAGTACTTC
CAISGGPEETQYF
>TRBV28|TRBJ1-5|TRBD1|NA
TGTGCCAGCAGCCCGATTTTAGGGGGCGGCAATCAGCCCCAGCATTTT
CASSPILGGGNQPQHF
>TRBV6-1|TRBJ2-7|NA|once
TGTGCCACCGGGAGTCCAGCCTACGAGCAGTACTTC
CATGSPAYEQYF
>TRBV15|TRBJ1-1|TRBD1|NA
TGTGCCACCAGCAGAGATCCCAGGGGGATCACTGAAGCTTTCTTT
CATSRDPRGITEAFF
>TRBV11-3|TRBJ2-5|NA|NA
TGTGCTCCCAATTCCGGGCATAGGACCGGGGGATTGCAAGAGACCCAGTACTTC
CAPNSGHRTGGLQETQYF
>TRBV19|TRBJ1-2|NA|NA
TGTGCCAGTAGTATGGGGGCAGAGGGAAACGGAGGCTACACCTTC
CASSMGAEGNGGYTF
>TRBV7-9|TRBJ1-2|TRBD1|NA
TGTGCCAGCAGCTCCATACAGGGGTCCTATGGCTACACCTTC
CASSSIQGSYGYTF
>TRBV18|TRBJ2-3|NA|few
TGTGCCAGCTCAGACTCGAATACGCAGTATTTT
CASSDSNTQYF
>TRBV14|TRBJ1-1|NA|NA
TGTGCCAGCAGCCAACTTATCAACACTGAAGCTTTCTTT
CASSQLINTEAFF
>TRBV15|TRBJ2-3|NA|few
TGTGCCACCAAGGAGGGCCGCACAGATACGCAGTATTTT
CATKEGRTDTQYF
>TRBV30|TRBJ1-2|TRBD1|NA
TGTGCCTGGTCCGGGACAGGGGAAGGCTACCCCTTC
CAWSGTGEGYPF
>TRBV10-3|TRBJ2-7|NA|NA
TGTGCCATCAGTGATCGGCAGGGGAGCTACGAGCAGTACTTC
CAISDRQGSYEQYF
>TRBV2|TRBJ2-1|NA|NA
TGTGCCAGCAGTGAGGAGCGGGCGGCTGAGAATGAGCAGTTCTTC
CASSEERAAENEQFF
>TRBV6-1|TRBJ2-7|TRBD1|few
TGTGCCAGCAGTGTAAGACAGGGAGCCTACGAGCAGTACTTC
CASSVRQGAYEQYF